This T cell receptor beta chain was identified in a study of blood T cell repertoires in COVID-19. Profiling relied on immunoSEQ multiplex PCR, and the TCRdb table lists in-frame clones only, not all of them. The sample has 400,000 to 450,000 clones, about 90% seen once. Germline V gene lookup returns CDR1 MNHEY and CDR2 SVGAGI. The CDR3 sequence is 13 residues long. V was shortened by 7 bases and J by 5 bases, with 14 bases between the two germline ends. Source material: peripheral blood. The clonotype comes from a man aged 18 to 29 with COVID-19, enrolled during active disease. The chain combines TRBV6-5 with TRBJ1-1; no definite D call. The CDR3 nucleotides are TGTGCCAGCATATTAGACATCTGGACTGAAGCTTTCTTT. Translation: CASILDIWTEAFF.